This T cell receptor (beta chain) was sequenced during a study of T cells in Graves' hyperthyroidism and ophthalmopathy. There were TCR beta CDR3 regions amplified from RNA transcripts. The TCR CDR3 first-round RT-PCR relied on the HTBI primer set. TCRdb re-called the multiplex PCR reads through MiXCR, storing one row per CDR3 protein. Of hundreds of thousands of distinct CDR3 sequences in the sample, approximately 40% were seen once. Germline CDR1 reads ENHRY; CDR2 reads SYGVKD. The CDR3 has 14 residues. V was cut by 4 bases and J by 0 bases, with 9 bases left in between. The sequence was obtained from a man younger than 30 with Graves' hyperthyroidism. The chain couples TRBV10-3 to TRBJ1-2; D gene unclear. Material for sequencing was blood. The CDR3 is CAISGPGSNYGYTF. The DNA for the CDR3 is TGTGCCATCAGTGGCCCGGGGTCTAACTATGGCTACACCTTC.